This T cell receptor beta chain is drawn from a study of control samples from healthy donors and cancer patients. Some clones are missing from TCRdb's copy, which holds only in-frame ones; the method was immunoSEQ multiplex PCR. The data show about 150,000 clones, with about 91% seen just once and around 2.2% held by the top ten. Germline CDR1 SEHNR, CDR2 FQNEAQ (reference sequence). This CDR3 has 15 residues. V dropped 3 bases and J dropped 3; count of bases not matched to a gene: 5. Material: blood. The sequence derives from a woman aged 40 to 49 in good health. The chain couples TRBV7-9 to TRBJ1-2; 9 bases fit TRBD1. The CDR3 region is CASSLTRQGDYGYTF. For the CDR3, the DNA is TGTGCCAGCAGCTTGACCCGACAGGGGGACTATGGCTACACCTTC.